This T cell receptor (beta chain) appears in the sequencing data of a study of T cell responses to AZD1222 COVID-19 vaccine. As for the study in general: Whether given at about 4 or about 12 weeks, second doses were pooled.

Of note for this clone: The antigen is unknown.

Here immunoSEQ multiplex PCR was the method, and the copy in TCRdb shows in-frame clones only, minus some. This table holds approximately 150,000 clones, 85% to 90% found once. Study findings and constraints: Without day 14 samples, only post-peak T cell repertoires were studied. In a largely white British group with more females than males, clonal diversity was possibly underestimated. The CD4 TCRs associated with vaccination extended across spike and predominated at 160-218 and 743-854.

The CDR3 is made up of 14 amino acids. With 5 bases removed from V and 5 bases from J, the gap between germline ends came to 16 bases. Germline-derived CDR1 and CDR2 are MNHEY and SVGAGI. The sample here was peripheral blood, taken on day 0 of AZD1222 vaccination. The J gene is TRBJ2-7, the V gene TRBV6-5; D uncertain. The sequence was obtained from an adult in good health. This CDR3 reads CASSQSPGPDEQYF. The DNA of the CDR3 is TGTGCCAGCAGTCAGTCCCCAGGCCCCGACGAGCAGTACTTC.